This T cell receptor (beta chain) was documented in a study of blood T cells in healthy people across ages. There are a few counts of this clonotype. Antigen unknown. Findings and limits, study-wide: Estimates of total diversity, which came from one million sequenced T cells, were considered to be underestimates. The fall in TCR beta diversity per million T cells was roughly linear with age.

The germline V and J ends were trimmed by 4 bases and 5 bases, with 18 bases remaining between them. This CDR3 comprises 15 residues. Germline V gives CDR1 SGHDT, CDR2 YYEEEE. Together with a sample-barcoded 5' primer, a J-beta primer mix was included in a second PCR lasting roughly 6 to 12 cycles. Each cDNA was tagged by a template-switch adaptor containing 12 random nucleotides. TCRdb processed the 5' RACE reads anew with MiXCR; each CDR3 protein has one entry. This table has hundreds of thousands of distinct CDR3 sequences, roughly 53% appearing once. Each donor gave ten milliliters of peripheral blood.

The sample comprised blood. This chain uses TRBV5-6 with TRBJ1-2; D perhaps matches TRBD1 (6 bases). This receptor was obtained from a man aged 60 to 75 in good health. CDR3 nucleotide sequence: TGTGCCAGCAGCCCGGGGAGGACAGCAAGATATGGCTACACCTTC. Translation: CASSPGRTARYGYTF.